The clone carrying this T cell receptor (beta chain) was observed a few times. Its target is not known. V dropped 5 bases and J dropped 2 bases, with 10 bases sitting between them. This CDR3 has 13 residues. The germline gives CDR1 GTSNPN, CDR2 SVGIG (reference sequence). This sample stems from a study of T-cell memory formation after mild COVID-19. Study-wide context: For the most part, TCR clusters were specific to one donor.

Study observations and caveats: CD4+ clones that contracted lay mainly in CM and EM; CD8+ ones lay in EMRA. Pre-infection memory harbored some responding clones, suggesting cross-reactive memory joined.

The authors produced TCR alpha and TCR beta cDNA libraries with sample barcodes and UMIs by 5'RACE using constant-segment primers. TCRdb independently ran MiXCR on the 5' RACE reads; one entry per CDR3 protein. The data hold 450,000 to 650,000 distinct CDR3 sequences, with roughly a fifth observed a single time. The V call is TRBV30, the J call TRBJ1-5; tentative D call: TRBD1 (6 bases). Sequenced input: PBMCs or a T cell subset sorted from them (not recorded which). This TCR was recovered from an adult woman who had mild COVID-19 (a few samples of this study predate the infection). Cell type and time point are not known. DNA for the CDR3: TGTGCCTGGCAGGGACAAGGCAATCAGCCCCAGCATTTT. Protein: CAWQGQGNQPQHF.